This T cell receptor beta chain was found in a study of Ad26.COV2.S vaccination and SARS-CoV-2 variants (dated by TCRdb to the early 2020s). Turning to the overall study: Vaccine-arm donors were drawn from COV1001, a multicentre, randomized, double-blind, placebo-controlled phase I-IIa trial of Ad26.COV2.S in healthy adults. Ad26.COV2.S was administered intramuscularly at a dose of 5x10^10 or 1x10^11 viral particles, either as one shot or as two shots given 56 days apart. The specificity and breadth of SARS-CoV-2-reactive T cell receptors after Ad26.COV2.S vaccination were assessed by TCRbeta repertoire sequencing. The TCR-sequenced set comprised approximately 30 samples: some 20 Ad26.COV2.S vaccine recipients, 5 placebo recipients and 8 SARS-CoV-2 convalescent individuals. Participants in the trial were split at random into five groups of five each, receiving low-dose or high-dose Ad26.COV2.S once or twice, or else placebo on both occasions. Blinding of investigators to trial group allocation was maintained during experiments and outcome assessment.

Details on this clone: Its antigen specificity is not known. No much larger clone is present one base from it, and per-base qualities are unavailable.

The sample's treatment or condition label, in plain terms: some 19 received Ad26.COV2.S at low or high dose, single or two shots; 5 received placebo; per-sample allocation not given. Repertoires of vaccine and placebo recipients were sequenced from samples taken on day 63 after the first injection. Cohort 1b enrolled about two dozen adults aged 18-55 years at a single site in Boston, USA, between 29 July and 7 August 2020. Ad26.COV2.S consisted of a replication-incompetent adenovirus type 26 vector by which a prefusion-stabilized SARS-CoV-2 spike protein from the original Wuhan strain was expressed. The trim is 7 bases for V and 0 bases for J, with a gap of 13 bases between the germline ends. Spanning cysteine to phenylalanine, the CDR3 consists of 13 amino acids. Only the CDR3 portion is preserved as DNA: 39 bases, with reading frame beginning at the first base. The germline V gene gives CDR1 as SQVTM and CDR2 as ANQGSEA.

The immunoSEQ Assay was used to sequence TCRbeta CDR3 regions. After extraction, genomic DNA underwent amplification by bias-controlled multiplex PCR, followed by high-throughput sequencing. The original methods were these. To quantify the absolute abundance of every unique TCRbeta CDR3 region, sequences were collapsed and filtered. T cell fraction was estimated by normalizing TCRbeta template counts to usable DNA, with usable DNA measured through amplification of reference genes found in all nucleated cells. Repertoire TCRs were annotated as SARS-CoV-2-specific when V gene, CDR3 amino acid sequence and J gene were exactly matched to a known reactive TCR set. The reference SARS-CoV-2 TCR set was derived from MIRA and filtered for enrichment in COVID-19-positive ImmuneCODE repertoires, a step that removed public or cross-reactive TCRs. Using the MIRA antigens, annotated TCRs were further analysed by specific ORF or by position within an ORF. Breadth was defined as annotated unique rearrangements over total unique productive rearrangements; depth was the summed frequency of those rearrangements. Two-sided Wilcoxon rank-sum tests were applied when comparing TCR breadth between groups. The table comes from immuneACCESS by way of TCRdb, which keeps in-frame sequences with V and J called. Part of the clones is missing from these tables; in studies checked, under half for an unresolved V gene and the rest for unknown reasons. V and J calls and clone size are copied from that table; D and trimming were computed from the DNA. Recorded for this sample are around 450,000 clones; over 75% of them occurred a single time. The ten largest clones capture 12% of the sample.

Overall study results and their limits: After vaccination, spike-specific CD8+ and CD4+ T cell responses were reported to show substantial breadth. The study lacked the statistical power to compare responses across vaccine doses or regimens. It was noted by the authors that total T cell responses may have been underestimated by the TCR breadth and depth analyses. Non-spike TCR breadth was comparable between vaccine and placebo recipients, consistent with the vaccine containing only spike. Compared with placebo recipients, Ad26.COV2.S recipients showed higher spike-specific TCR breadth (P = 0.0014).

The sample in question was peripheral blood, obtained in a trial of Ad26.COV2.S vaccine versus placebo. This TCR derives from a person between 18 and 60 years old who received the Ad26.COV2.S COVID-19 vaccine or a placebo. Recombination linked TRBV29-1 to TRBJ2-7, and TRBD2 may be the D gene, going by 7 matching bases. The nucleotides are TGCAGCGCCCTGGGGGGGGCCTCCTACGAGCAGTACTTC. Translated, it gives CSALGGASYEQYF.